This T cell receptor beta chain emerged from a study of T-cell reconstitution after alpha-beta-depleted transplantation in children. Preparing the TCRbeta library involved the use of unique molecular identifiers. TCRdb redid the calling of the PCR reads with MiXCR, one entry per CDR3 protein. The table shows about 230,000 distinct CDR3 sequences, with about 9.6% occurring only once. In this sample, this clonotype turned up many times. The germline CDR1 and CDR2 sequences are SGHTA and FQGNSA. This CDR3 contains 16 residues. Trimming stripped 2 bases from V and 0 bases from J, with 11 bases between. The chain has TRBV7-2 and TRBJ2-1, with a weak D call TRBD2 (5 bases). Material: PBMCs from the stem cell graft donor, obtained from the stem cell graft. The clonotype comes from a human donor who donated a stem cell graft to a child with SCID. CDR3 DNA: TGTGCCAGCAGCTTAAACGGTGGGAGCTCCTACAATGAGCAGTTCTTC. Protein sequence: CASSLNGGSSYNEQFF.